The 17 T cell receptor beta chains presented below share a single source sample, sequenced in a study of T-cell reconstitution after alpha-beta-depleted transplantation in children. A TCRbeta library incorporating unique molecular identifiers was prepared. Each CDR3 protein is one row after TCRdb ran MiXCR on the PCR reads. The sample has some 840,000 distinct CDR3 sequences, 16% seen once. The sample here was PBMCs, mostly from graft donor cells, taken 360 days after TCRalphabeta/CD19-depleted stem cell transplant. The receptors stem from a male patient younger than 18 who had a stem cell transplant for acute lymphoblastic leukemia, so the T cells may come from the graft donor.

The chain recombines TRBV11-2 with TRBJ2-2; 7 nucleotides align to TRBD2. J gave up 2 bases and V 2 bases, and 11 bases lay outside the gene matches. This CDR3 region has 18 residues. Per germline, CDR1 SGHAT and CDR2 FQNNGV. The CDR3 DNA is TGTGCCAGCAGCTTACGGGCGGGAGAGGTGTTTAACACCGGGGAGCTGTTTTTT. Translation: CASSLRAGEVFNTGELFF.

This chain links TRBV6-2 or TRBV6-3 with TRBJ2-7; 12 bases align to TRBD2. V lost 6 bases, J lost 3 bases, and 3 bases stayed unmatched. CDR1 and CDR2 (germline): MNHEY, SVGEGT. This CDR3 comprises 14 residues. DNA of the CDR3: TGTGCCAGCAGCAAGACTAGCGGGGGCTACGAGCAGTACTTC. The encoded protein is CASSKTSGGYEQYF.

The chain joins TRBV5-1 to TRBJ1-1; 10 bases are shared with TRBD1. CDR3 length equals 19 residues. CDR1 and CDR2 (germline): SGHRS, YFSETQ. Germline trimming cut 4 bases from V and 4 bases from J; bases unmatched to any gene: 19. Written as DNA, the CDR3 is TGCGCCAGCAGCACAGATTTAGTCCCGGGACAGGGGACGGGCACTGAAGCTTTCTTT. Amino acid sequence: CASSTDLVPGQGTGTEAFF.

On this clonotype: An end of the junction differs from the germline gene, which may be a read error. This rearrangement joins TRBV11-2 to TRBJ2-3, with 7 positions matching TRBD2. The CDR3 contains 17 residues. Germline CDR1 is SGHAT and CDR2 is FQNNGV. The CDR3 nucleotides read TGTGCCAGCAGCTTAGGAAGGGCGGGAGCCCTCCCAGATACGCTGTATTTT. It yields the protein CASSLGRAGALPDTLYF.

This chain uses TRBV5-1 with TRBJ1-1; 12 positions match TRBD1. This CDR3 region has 17 residues. Germline V gene sequence: CDR1 SGHRS, CDR2 YFSETQ. J lost 1 base, V lost 1 base, and 5 bases had no gene match. In DNA, the CDR3 is TGCGCCAGCAGCTTGATCGGGACAGGGGGCACGAACACTGAAGCTTTCTTT. Amino acids: CASSLIGTGGTNTEAFF.

This chain connects TRBV12-3 or TRBV12-4 to TRBJ2-7; D possibly corresponds to TRBD1 (6 bases). Trimming left V 4 bases short and J 4 bases short, with 17 bases between. CDR3 size: 15 residues. Here the CDR3 reads CASSYHATGTYEQYF. DNA for the CDR3: TGTGCCAGCAGTTACCACGCGACAGGAACATACGAGCAGTACTTC.

In this sample, this clonotype turned up a few times. This chain uses TRBV5-6 with TRBJ2-7; 7 bases are shared with TRBD2. Unmatched junction bases numbered 14, after V lost 7 bases and J lost 7 bases. Per germline, CDR1 SGHDT and CDR2 YYEEEE. The CDR3 extends over 14 amino acids. The CDR3 bases are TGTGCCAGCCTCAATAGCGGGCCAAAAGGGGAGCAGTACTTC. It codes for CASLNSGPKGEQYF. The full variable domain, its missing parts supplied by reference TRBV5-6 and TRBJ2-7, is DAGVTQSPTHLIKTRGQQVTLRCSPKSGHDTVSWYQQALGQGPQFIFQYYEEEERQRGNFPDRFSGHQFPNYSSELNVNALLLGDSALYLCASLNSGPKGEQYFGPGTRLTVT.

In its sample, this clonotype was seen a few times. The J gene is TRBJ1-6, the V gene TRBV20-1; D call uncertain. The CDR3 consists of 17 residues. The germline V gene encodes CDR1 DFQATT and CDR2 SNEGSKA (reference sequence). V was clipped by 0 bases and J by 0 bases, with 12 bases between them. The CDR3 protein is CSARDPHKSSYNSPLHF. For the CDR3, the DNA is TGCAGTGCTAGAGATCCTCACAAAAGCTCCTATAATTCACCCCTCCACTTT.

This clonotype was seen ten or more times. The V gene is TRBV7-9, the J gene TRBJ2-1; TRBD1 matches at 7 bases. J was trimmed by 4 bases and V by 6 bases; bases with no gene match: 12. This CDR3 region has 16 residues. Germline V CDR1 and CDR2: SEHNR, FQNEAQ (reference sequence). In nucleotides, the CDR3 is TGTGCCAGCAGGGTCACAGGGGCCTTGACTTACAATGAGCAGTTCTTC. Amino acids: CASRVTGALTYNEQFF.

The chain couples TRBV12-5 to TRBJ2-2; the match to TRBD2 covers 12 bases. Trimming took 1 base from V and 10 from J; bases not matched to a gene: 4. Germline V gene lookup returns CDR1 LGHNT and CDR2 FRNRAP. There are 15 residues in the CDR3. The CDR3 DNA sequence: TGTGCTAGTGGTTTGGATCTAGCGGGAGGGCCGGAGCTGTTTTTT. Its protein is CASGLDLAGGPELFF. Using reference TRBV12-5 and TRBJ2-2 for the parts outside the CDR3, the full variable domain is DARVTQTPRHKVTEMGQEVTMRCQPILGHNTVFWYRQTMMQGLELLAYFRNRAPLDDSGMPKDRFSAEMPDATLATLKIQPSEPRDSAVYFCASGLDLAGGPELFFGEGSRLTVL.

This clonotype was recorded at least ten times. The genes are TRBV20-1 and TRBJ2-7, with TRBD2 identical over 8 bases. With 6 bases clipped from V and 5 bases from J, the junction kept 9 bases outside the gene matches. The length of the CDR3 is 13 residues. Germline assignment: CDR1 DFQATT and CDR2 SNEGSKA (reference sequence). Written as DNA, the CDR3 is TGCAGTGCAAGTCCGGGACTAGTAGACGAGCAGTACTTC. Encoded protein: CSASPGLVDEQYF.

This clonotype was recorded a few times. The rearrangement joins TRBV7-2 to TRBJ1-5; no clear D. In germline, CDR1 is SGHTA, CDR2 FQGNSA. Deletions cut 4 bases from V and 6 bases from J, with 16 bases between. The CDR3 is made up of 15 amino acids. The CDR3 nucleotides are TGTGCCAGCAGCTCCGGGATCCTCTTCCTTCAGCCCCAGCATTTT. Translated: CASSSGILFLQPQHF.

The chain couples TRBV12-3 or TRBV12-4 to TRBJ2-7; 13 bases are a match to TRBD2. The trim removed 6 bases at V and 5 bases at J, leaving 7 bases unmatched. CDR3 length equals 15 residues. The CDR3 here is CASSLDGLAGDEQYF. The CDR3, as DNA: TGTGCCAGCAGCCTCGACGGACTAGCGGGAGACGAGCAGTACTTC.

V and J are TRBV7-8 and TRBJ1-5, with 8 nucleotides matching TRBD1. Germline V gene lookup returns CDR1 SGHVS and CDR2 FQNEAQ. With V trimmed by 1 base and J by 7 bases, 3 bases remained unmatched. The CDR3 extends over 14 amino acids. CDR3 nucleotides: TGTGCCAGCAGCTTAGGCAGGGGGCTCCAGCCCCAGCATTTT. Translation: CASSLGRGLQPQHF.

This clonotype was observed a handful of times. The chain joins TRBV2 to TRBJ2-3, with D hard to call. This CDR3 is built from 11 residues. The ends were cut back, 2 bases at V and 13 bases at J, with 10 bases in the middle. Germline CDR1 SNHLY, CDR2 FYNNEI. CDR3 in DNA: TGTGCCAGCAGTGAACACCGTTGGAAGTATTTT. Translated: CASSEHRWKYF.

The gene calls are TRBV5-1 and TRBJ2-7; D is tentatively TRBD1 or TRBD2 (6 bases each). Per the germline V gene, CDR1 is SGHRS and CDR2 is YFSETQ. V lost 4 bases and J 3 bases, leaving 17 bases between the germline ends. This CDR3 contains 15 residues. The CDR3 spells CASSKRGPPRYEQYF. The CDR3 nucleotides read TGCGCCAGCAGCAAACGGGGGCCCCCCCGCTACGAGCAGTACTTC.

This clonotype has a handful of counts. The junction and the germline gene differ at one end; a read error may be behind it. V gene TRBV10-2 combines with J gene TRBJ2-7; 8 nucleotides match TRBD2. The germline V gene encodes CDR1 WSHSY and CDR2 SAAADI. The CDR3 has 15 amino acids. The CDR3 protein is CASSDLSGGSYEQYF. For the CDR3, the DNA is TGCGCCAGCAGCGACCTGAGCGGGGGCTCCTACGAGCAGTACTTT.